The 14 T cell receptor beta chains listed next were all sequenced from one sample in a study of T cell repertoires in ileal Crohn's disease. Profiled with immunoSEQ multiplex PCR; TCRdb holds only in-frame clones, not every one. Among 14,000 or so clones, approximately 63% were seen once, and the ten largest hold 5.9%. Sequencing was performed on ileal tissue. The source of these receptors is an adult with Crohn's disease.

This clone came up once. The chain employs TRBV25-1 and TRBJ1-4, with 9 bases aligning to TRBD1. CDR3 length: 14 amino acids. Trimming cost V 8 bases and J 7 bases; bases outside gene matches: 8. Germline lookup yields CDR1 MGHDK and CDR2 SYGVNS. CDR3 nucleotides: TGTGCCAGCGAGTTCGGGACAGGGATTGAAAAACTGTTTTTT. It yields the protein CASEFGTGIEKLFF.

The chain joins TRBV27 to TRBJ1-2, with D hard to call. Trimming took 4 bases from V and 1 from J, leaving 10 bases between them. CDR1 and CDR2 from the germline V gene are MNHEY and SMNVEV (reference sequence). This CDR3 spans 14 amino acids. CDR3 sequence reads: CASSSRGYNYGYTF. CDR3 DNA: TGTGCCAGCAGTTCCAGAGGGTATAACTATGGCTACACCTTC.

The chain carries TRBV7-3 and TRBJ2-2, with D perhaps TRBD2 (6 bases). Germline V gene lookup returns CDR1 SGHTA and CDR2 FQGTGA. This CDR3 spans 15 amino acids. Trimming pared 1 base from V and 4 bases from J, leaving 10 bases between. CDR3 sequence reads: CASSLSLGGTGELFF. The CDR3 bases are TGTGCCAGCAGCTTAAGCTTGGGGGGCACCGGGGAGCTGTTTTTT.

The V and J genes are TRBV6-6 and TRBJ2-3, with 10 bases that match TRBD1. The CDR3 sequence is 14 residues long. V was clipped by 6 bases and J by 6 bases; unmatched bases: 6. Germline-derived CDR1 and CDR2 are MNHNY and SVGAGI (reference sequence). Here the CDR3 DNA reads TGTGCCAGCAGCCAAGGACAGGGGGTGGATACGCAGTATTTT. Translated: CASSQGQGVDTQYF.

In DNA form, the CDR3 reads TGTGCCAGCAGTGAAGCGGGGGTAACACCCCTCCACTTT. Its translation: CASSEAGVTPLHF. The chain employs TRBV6-1 and TRBJ1-6, with D perhaps matching TRBD1 (5 bases). This CDR3 spans 13 amino acids. Per germline, CDR1 MNHNS and CDR2 SASEGT. The V end lost 0 bases, the J end lost 11 bases, and 8 bases lay between the germline ends.

The chain recombines TRBV7-9 with TRBJ1-4, with D possibly being TRBD1 (6 bases). The CDR3 has 15 residues. Germline V lookup: CDR1 SEHNR, CDR2 FQNEAQ (reference sequence). Trimming removed 0 bases from V and 4 bases from J, with 9 bases in between. CDR3 region: CASSLAGALNEKLFF. As DNA, the CDR3 is TGTGCCAGCAGCTTAGCGGGGGCCCTTAATGAAAAACTGTTTTTT.

The chain combines TRBV6-5 with TRBJ1-4; possible D gene TRBD1, 6 bases. V was pared by 6 bases and J by 6 bases, with 17 bases between. This CDR3 comprises 15 residues. Per germline, CDR1 MNHEY and CDR2 SVGAGI. CDR3: CASRVGGARDEKLFF. In DNA form, the CDR3 reads TGTGCCAGCAGAGTAGGGGGGGCGCGGGATGAAAAACTGTTTTTT.

This clone is medium-sized (0.01 to 0.1%) in the sample. The V and J genes are TRBV5-1 and TRBJ1-2; 8 bases are shared with TRBD1. This CDR3 has 15 residues. Germline loops: CDR1 SGHRS, CDR2 YFSETQ. With 0 bases clipped from V and 8 bases from J, the junction kept 9 bases outside the gene matches. CDR3 sequence: CASSLAAGGSSGYTF. The CDR3 DNA sequence: TGCGCCAGCAGCTTGGCCGCAGGGGGCAGCAGCGGCTACACCTTC.

The chain is built from TRBV5-1 and TRBJ2-2; 7 nucleotides line up with TRBD1. V lost 3 bases to trimming and J lost 5 bases; unmatched junction nucleotides: 10. Germline lookup yields CDR1 SGHRS and CDR2 YFSETQ. There are 16 residues in the CDR3. As DNA, the CDR3 is TGCGCCAGCAGCTCCGGCGACAGGGCAGAAACCGGGGAGCTGTTTTTT. This encodes CASSSGDRAETGELFF.

This clone has only a few counts. The chain couples TRBV18 to TRBJ1-1; D uncertain. The germline CDR1 and CDR2 sequences are KGHSH and LQKENI. The length of the CDR3 is 13 residues. V lost 5 bases and J lost 3, with 10 bases in between. Written as DNA, the CDR3 is TGTGCCAGCTCAGGTCAGGATGACACTGAAGCTTTCTTT. Protein sequence: CASSGQDDTEAFF.

The rearrangement uses TRBV28 and TRBJ1-2, with D possibly being TRBD1 (6 bases). Trimming left V 8 bases short and J 8 bases short, with 18 bases between. Germline V CDR1 and CDR2: MDHEN, SYDVKM. The CDR3 is 13 amino acids. The CDR3: CASQIGGINGYTF. The CDR3, as DNA: TGTGCCAGCCAAATAGGGGGGATCAACGGCTACACCTTC.

This sequence joins TRBV28 and TRBJ1-1; D remains unclear. From germline, CDR1 is MDHEN and CDR2 SYDVKM. The CDR3 consists of 14 residues. V was shortened by 1 base and J by 5 bases, with 11 bases between the two germline ends. The DNA of the CDR3 is TGTGCCAGCAGTTTATCTACCGTGGGAACTGAAGCTTTCTTT. Translation gives CASSLSTVGTEAFF. The full variable domain, its missing parts supplied by reference TRBV28 and TRBJ1-1, is DVKVTQSSRYLVKRTGEKVFLECVQDMDHENMFWYRQDPGLGLRLIYFSYDVKMKEKGDIPEGYSVSREKKERFSLILESASTNQTSMYLCASSLSTVGTEAFFGQGTRLTVV.

The sample holds a few counts of this clone. V gene TRBV15 combines with J gene TRBJ1-2; a weak D match, TRBD1 (6 bases). This CDR3 has 14 amino acids. Trimming removed 0 bases from V and 8 bases from J, with 13 bases in between. Germline V lookup: CDR1 LNHNV, CDR2 YYDKDF (reference sequence). For the CDR3, the DNA is TGTGCCACCAGCAGAGACTCGACAGGAAGAGGCTACACCTTC. It specifies CATSRDSTGRGYTF.

This clone was detected only a few times. The rearrangement uses TRBV18 and TRBJ1-1; possibly TRBD1 for D (5 bases). The CDR3 extends over 17 amino acids. CDR1 is KGHSH, CDR2 LQKENI, per germline. V was shortened by 0 bases and J by 4 bases, with 18 bases between the two germline ends. The CDR3 bases are TGTGCCAGCTCACCACCCCGGGGGACGGGGGACCCCACTGAAGCTTTCTTT. It yields the protein CASSPPRGTGDPTEAFF.